These 21 T cell receptor beta chains share one sample of origin, sequenced in a study of human T cells and chemical hapten exposure. The time point was: healthy volunteer bleed at 6 weeks. RNA extraction used unfractionated whole blood as the source of total RNA. From the RACE reads, TCRdb called clonotypes with MiXCR, one entry per CDR3 protein. The sample consists of 60,000 to 90,000 distinct CDR3 sequences, approximately 8.1% of them appearing once. Sequencing was carried out using whole blood. The origin of the receptors is a female donor in good health. Some clones in this sample may be carry-over from other donors' samples.

This clonotype was detected ten times or more. This chain connects TRBV20-1 to TRBJ1-1, with a possible D match to TRBD1 (5 bases). The V and J ends lost 0 bases and 4 bases respectively, with 12 bases between them. Per germline, CDR1 DFQATT and CDR2 SNEGSKA (reference sequence). The CDR3 is 14 amino acids. CDR3 in DNA: TGCAGTGCTAGAGACAGGGTAGGGTTCACTGAAGCTTTCTTT. As protein: CSARDRVGFTEAFF.

This clonotype has a handful of counts. The V and J genes are TRBV6-5 and TRBJ1-6; 10 bases agree with TRBD1. The germline CDR1 and CDR2 sequences are MNHEY and SVGAGI. The CDR3 runs to 14 residues. V lost 5 bases, J lost 10 bases, and 5 bases stayed unmatched. In DNA, the CDR3 is TGTGCCAGCAGTACGGGACAGGGGAACTCACCCCTCCACTTT. It specifies CASSTGQGNSPLHF.

This clonotype was recorded many times. The J gene is TRBJ2-1, the V gene TRBV12-3 or TRBV12-4; 7 bases are a match to TRBD1. The CDR3 is made up of 15 amino acids. V lost 5 bases to trimming and J lost 3 bases; unmatched junction nucleotides: 7. CDR3 sequence (DNA): TGTGCCAGCAGTCTCCGGGACAGTTACTACAATGAGCAGTTCTTC. Its protein is CASSLRDSYYNEQFF.

In its sample, this clonotype was seen a few times. The J gene is TRBJ2-7, the V gene TRBV7-2; 8 positions match TRBD1. The CDR3 runs 14 residues. Per germline, CDR1 SGHTA and CDR2 FQGNSA. The V and J ends lost 2 bases and 6 bases, in that order; junction bases with no gene match: 6. CDR3 sequence reads: CASSLWGQAGEQYF. CDR3 nucleotide sequence: TGTGCCAGCAGCTTATGGGGACAGGCAGGCGAGCAGTACTTC.

This clonotype was detected a few times. The chain has TRBV4-3 and TRBJ2-5, with D possibly being TRBD1 (6 bases). Per the germline V gene, CDR1 is LGHNA and CDR2 is YSLEER. The CDR3 is made up of 17 amino acids. V was pared by 0 bases and J by 4 bases, with 18 bases between. CDR3 loop: CASSQDEYRAGSETQYF. In DNA, the CDR3 is TGCGCCAGCAGCCAAGATGAGTACAGGGCAGGGTCAGAGACCCAGTACTTC.

This clonotype was recorded at least ten times. The rearrangement uses TRBV10-3 and TRBJ1-1; TRBD1 aligns across 7 bases. The CDR3 contains 13 residues. The junction had 4 bases not matched to a gene; V was cut back by 6 bases and J by 3 bases. Germline V CDR1 and CDR2: ENHRY, SYGVKD. The CDR3 region is CAIRQGRDTEAFF. The CDR3, as DNA: TGTGCCATCAGACAGGGGAGAGACACTGAAGCTTTCTTT.

At least ten counts were recorded for this clonotype. J is TRBJ2-3 and V is TRBV6-1; 8 bases fit TRBD1. The CDR3 is 17 residues long. The J segment lost 5 bases and the V segment lost 2 bases, leaving 12 bases of the junction unmatched. Germline-derived CDR1 and CDR2 are MNHNS and SASEGT. As DNA, the CDR3 is TGTGCCAGCAGTGAATGGGACAGGTCGGACCTGCGAGATACGCAGTATTTT. This encodes CASSEWDRSDLRDTQYF.

This clonotype has at least ten counts. The V and J genes are TRBV6-2 or TRBV6-3 and TRBJ1-1; D unclear. Germline CDR1 reads MNHEY; CDR2 reads SVGEGT. This CDR3 has 13 residues. With 6 bases removed from V and 2 bases from J, the gap between germline ends came to 10 bases. The CDR3 DNA follows: TGTGCCAGCAGATATACCAGAAACACTGAAGCTTTCTTT. It is translated as CASRYTRNTEAFF.

In its sample, this clonotype was seen a few times. The rearrangement uses TRBV7-8 and TRBJ1-4; D remains unclear. The germline gives CDR1 SGHVS, CDR2 FQNEAQ. The CDR3 loop spans 16 amino acids. Trimming removed 2 bases from V and 1 base from J, with 11 bases in between. The CDR3 loop is CASSLRIGRTNEKLFF. CDR3 nucleotide sequence: TGTGCCAGCAGCTTACGTATCGGCAGAACTAATGAAAAACTGTTTTTT.

This clonotype was counted many times. This CDR3 is CSAPQGGNTEAFF. CDR3 coding DNA: TGCAGTGCTCCACAGGGGGGGAACACTGAAGCTTTCTTT. This sequence joins TRBV20-1 and TRBJ1-1, with 8 bases aligning to TRBD1. The CDR3 has 13 amino acids. Germline CDR1 is DFQATT and CDR2 is SNEGSKA (reference sequence). V was clipped by 5 bases and J by 1 base; unmatched bases: 3.

This clonotype was seen a few times. The chain is built from TRBV6-4 and TRBJ2-3, with D maybe TRBD1 (6 bases). Between the trimmed V and J ends, which lost 4 bases and 4 bases, there was a span of 12 bases. The CDR3 consists of 14 residues. The germline V gene has CDR1 MRHNA and CDR2 SNTAGT. The CDR3 spells CASSVAGVADTQYF. The CDR3 DNA reads as TGTGCCAGCAGTGTAGCAGGGGTGGCAGATACGCAGTATTTT.

This sequence joins TRBV5-4 and TRBJ2-2, with D tentatively TRBD2 (6 bases). V lost 0 bases and J lost 7, with 13 bases in between. CDR3 size: 15 residues. The germline V gene has CDR1 SGHNT and CDR2 YYREEE (reference sequence). CDR3 nucleotide sequence: TGTGCCAGCAGCTTGGGACTAGTCGGAAGCGGGGAGCTGTTTTTT. It specifies CASSLGLVGSGELFF.

In this sample, this clonotype turned up a few times. The rearrangement uses TRBV7-2 and TRBJ2-7; perhaps TRBD2 as D (5 bases). Germline values: CDR1 SGHTA, CDR2 FQGNSA. Trimming removed 1 base from V and 4 bases from J, with 8 bases in between. The CDR3 has 13 amino acids. This CDR3 reads CASSLEPGYEQYF. The CDR3, as DNA: TGTGCCAGCAGCTTAGAACCGGGGTACGAGCAGTACTTC.

The sample holds many counts of this clonotype. This chain uses TRBV6-5 with TRBJ2-5, with D perhaps TRBD1 or TRBD2 (6 bases each). CDR1 is MNHEY and CDR2 is SVGAGI in the germline V gene. The CDR3 extends over 15 amino acids. V was trimmed by 5 bases and J by 2 bases, leaving 15 bases between them. CDR3 sequence reads: CASSPPPGAQETQYF. DNA for the CDR3: TGTGCCAGCAGTCCCCCCCCGGGGGCACAAGAGACCCAGTACTTC.

The chain combines TRBV6-6 with TRBJ1-5; possibly TRBD1 for D (6 bases). Germline values: CDR1 MNHNY, CDR2 SVGAGI (reference sequence). The CDR3 sequence is 19 residues long. V was cut by 4 bases and J by 0 bases, with 22 bases left in between. CDR3 bases: TGTGCCAGCAGTTTGAGGGGCCGACTGGACAGAAATAGCAATCAGCCCCAGCATTTT. Its translation: CASSLRGRLDRNSNQPQHF.

This clonotype occurred many times. The chain links TRBV20-1 to TRBJ1-4, with D perhaps TRBD1 (6 bases). The CDR3 has 15 amino acids. The germline gives CDR1 DFQATT, CDR2 SNEGSKA (reference sequence). V was pared by 4 bases and J by 5 bases, with 17 bases between. CDR3 sequence: CSATTEQGWNEKLFF. The CDR3 DNA sequence: TGCAGTGCTACCACAGAACAGGGTTGGAATGAAAAACTGTTTTTT.

V usage is TRBV9 and J usage is TRBJ1-1; no definite D call. Germline loops: CDR1 SGDLS, CDR2 YYNGEE. The CDR3 is made up of 13 amino acids. With 0 bases removed from V and 1 base from J, the gap between germline ends came to 4 bases. The CDR3 region is CASSVVWNTEAFF. The CDR3 DNA reads TGTGCCAGCAGCGTAGTATGGAACACTGAAGCTTTCTTT.

This chain connects TRBV3-1 to TRBJ1-3; D possibly corresponds to TRBD1 (5 bases). There are 14 residues in the CDR3. CDR1 and CDR2 from the germline V gene are LGHDT and YNNKEL (reference sequence). Trimming shortened V by 2 bases and J by 7 bases, and 12 bases separated the two germline ends. The CDR3 spells CASSQPPGRNTIYF. The CDR3 nucleotides read TGTGCCAGCAGCCAACCCCCAGGGAGGAACACCATATATTTT.

Concerning this clonotype: This may come from a read error, since a much larger clone is one base off. The chain is built from TRBV10-3 and TRBJ2-3; 9 nucleotides agree with TRBD2. From germline, CDR1 is ENHRY and CDR2 SYGVKD. V shed 2 bases and J 0 bases; nucleotides not matched to a gene: 12. The CDR3 totals 19 residues. The CDR3 DNA reads TGTGCCATCAGTGAGCCCGGGAGTAGCGGGGGCCTTAGCACAGATACGCAGTATTTT. Protein sequence: CAISEPGSSGGLSTDTQYF.

The chain joins TRBV19 to TRBJ2-7; the match to TRBD1 covers 7 bases. The V segment lost 5 bases and the J segment 0 bases; nucleotides outside the gene matches: 7. From germline, CDR1 is LNHDA and CDR2 SQIVND (reference sequence). The CDR3 has 15 amino acids. CDR3 residues: CASSLGQRASYEQYF. DNA for the CDR3: TGTGCCAGTAGTCTGGGACAGAGAGCCTCCTACGAGCAGTACTTC.

In this sample, this clonotype turned up many times. The chain combines TRBV7-9 with TRBJ1-1, with D possibly TRBD1 on 6 matching bases. V was pared by 3 bases and J by 0 bases, with 17 bases between. The CDR3 is 17 amino acids. Looked up from germline, CDR1 is SEHNR and CDR2 is FQNEAQ (reference sequence). CDR3 protein: CASSFRSGGSMNTEAFF. DNA of the CDR3: TGTGCCAGCAGCTTTCGGTCGGGGGGCTCCATGAACACTGAAGCTTTCTTT.